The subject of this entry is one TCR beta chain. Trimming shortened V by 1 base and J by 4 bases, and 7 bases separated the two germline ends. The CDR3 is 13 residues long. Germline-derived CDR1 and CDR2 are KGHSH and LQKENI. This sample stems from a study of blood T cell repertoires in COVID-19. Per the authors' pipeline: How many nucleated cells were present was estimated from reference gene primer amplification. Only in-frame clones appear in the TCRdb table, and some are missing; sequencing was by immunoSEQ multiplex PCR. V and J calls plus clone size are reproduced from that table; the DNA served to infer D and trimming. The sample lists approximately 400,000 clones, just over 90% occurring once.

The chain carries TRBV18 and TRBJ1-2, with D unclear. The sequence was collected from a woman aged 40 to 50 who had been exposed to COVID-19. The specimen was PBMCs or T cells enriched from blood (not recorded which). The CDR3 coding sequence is TGTGCCAGCTCACCACGGCAAATCTATGGCTACACCTTC. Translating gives CASSPRQIYGYTF. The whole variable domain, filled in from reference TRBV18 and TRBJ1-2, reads NAGVMQNPRHLVRRRGQEARLRCSPMKGHSHVYWYRQLPEEGLKFMVYLQKENIIDESGMPKERFSAEFPKEGPSILRIQQVVRGDSAAYFCASSPRQIYGYTFGSGTRLTVV.